The sequence of this T cell receptor (beta chain) was determined in a study of cytomegalovirus exposure and HLA in healthy donors. About the study: Samples from HLA-typed donors yielded 85 million to 95 million unique TCRs in an early data release.

Findings and caveats of the study: Per published reports, the classifier diagnosed cytomegalovirus status with high specificity and sensitivity. Versus the approximately 700-donor mean, an Asian-associated ancestry cluster reportedly showed fewer N-insertions in a later analysis. Trimming of TCR beta V- and J-genes showed a link, identified in a later analysis, to a missense DCLRE1C variant.

As to this clone: Its antigen is not known.

With 60 Vbeta and 13 Jbeta primers, the PCR was carried out. Sequencing used immunoSEQ multiplex PCR; TCRdb keeps in-frame clones, though not all of them. The table lists about 64,000 clones. CDR3 size: 12 residues. Germline CDR1 and CDR2: GTSNPN and SVGIG (reference sequence). With 4 bases removed from V and 10 bases from J, the gap between germline ends came to 16 bases. The sequenced sample was PBMCs. J is TRBJ1-2 and V is TRBV30; tentatively, D is TRBD1 (5 bases). The TCR sequence derives from a woman between 18 and 30 years old in good health and CMV-seronegative. The CDR3 sequence is CAWNQDMGPYTF. The CDR3 bases are TGTGCCTGGAACCAGGACATGGGTCCCTACACCTTC.